Listed below are T cell receptor beta chains from one sample, sequenced in a study of cytomegalovirus exposure and HLA in healthy donors. Sequencing was performed with immunoSEQ multiplex PCR; in TCRdb, only in-frame clones are kept and a portion is missing. The specimen's table records about 160,000 clones. The specimen sequenced was PBMCs. The receptors come from a man aged 30-40 years in good health and CMV-seronegative. CDR3s include the opening cysteine and the closing phenylalanine or tryptophan. A D gene is named only where the DNA matches it firmly.

d_call: NA; v_call: TRBV11-3; j_call: TRBJ2-5; cdr3_aa: CASSSKEGETQYF; cdr3_nt: TGTGCCAGCAGCTCCAAGGAGGGAGAGACCCAGTACTTC
d_call: TRBD2; v_call: TRBV19; j_call: TRBJ2-7; cdr3_aa: CASSTVAGIYEQYF; cdr3_nt: TGTGCCAGTAGTACGGTAGCGGGAATCTACGAGCAGTACTTC
d_call: TRBD1; v_call: TRBV18; j_call: TRBJ2-4; cdr3_aa: CASSPRTGGPKNIQYF; cdr3_nt: TGTGCCAGCTCACCACGAACAGGGGGTCCAAAAAACATTCAGTACTTC
d_call: TRBD2; v_call: TRBV7-2; j_call: TRBJ2-3; cdr3_aa: CASSLAPRAGVTSATQYF; cdr3_nt: TGTGCCAGCAGCTTAGCGCCAAGAGCGGGAGTCACTTCAGCTACGCAGTATTTT
d_call: TRBD2; v_call: TRBV6-6; j_call: TRBJ2-2; cdr3_aa: CASSSAGGSNTGELFF; cdr3_nt: TGTGCCAGCAGCTCCGCGGGGGGGTCTAACACCGGGGAGCTGTTTTTT
d_call: TRBD1; v_call: TRBV15; j_call: TRBJ1-2; cdr3_aa: CATSTGQAPNYGYTF; cdr3_nt: TGTGCCACCAGCACCGGACAGGCGCCTAACTATGGCTACACCTTC
d_call: TRBD1; v_call: TRBV14; j_call: TRBJ2-5; cdr3_aa: CASSQSDRGRRETQYF; cdr3_nt: TGTGCCAGCAGCCAATCTGACAGGGGAAGACGGGAGACCCAGTACTTC
d_call: TRBD1; v_call: TRBV6-6; j_call: TRBJ2-5; cdr3_aa: CASSPADRQETQYF; cdr3_nt: TGTGCCAGCAGTCCCGCGGACAGGCAAGAGACCCAGTACTTC
d_call: TRBD2; v_call: TRBV27; j_call: TRBJ2-1; cdr3_aa: CASRTGTSGSHDEQFF; cdr3_nt: TGTGCCAGCAGGACAGGGACTAGCGGGAGCCACGATGAGCAGTTCTTC
d_call: NA; v_call: TRBV6-5; j_call: TRBJ1-1; cdr3_aa: CASSYLMNTEAFF; cdr3_nt: TGTGCCAGCAGTTATCTTATGAACACTGAAGCTTTCTTT
d_call: NA; v_call: TRBV30; j_call: TRBJ1-6; cdr3_aa: CAWGLSGHNNSPLHF; cdr3_nt: TGTGCCTGGGGGCTGTCGGGACACAATAATTCACCCCTCCACTTT
d_call: TRBD1; v_call: TRBV28; j_call: TRBJ2-5; cdr3_aa: CASSKGTVQETQYF; cdr3_nt: TGTGCCAGCAGTAAAGGGACAGTACAAGAGACCCAGTACTTC
d_call: NA; v_call: TRBV29-1; j_call: TRBJ2-7; cdr3_aa: CSVDSQGHEQYF; cdr3_nt: TGCAGCGTTGACTCCCAGGGCCACGAGCAGTACTTC
d_call: TRBD2; v_call: TRBV27; j_call: TRBJ2-7; cdr3_aa: CASSPLAGGPGEQYF; cdr3_nt: TGTGCCAGCAGTCCTTTAGCGGGAGGGCCGGGAGAGCAGTACTTC
d_call: TRBD1; v_call: TRBV15; j_call: TRBJ2-1; cdr3_aa: CATSRELTGQGYEQFF; cdr3_nt: TGTGCCACCAGCAGAGAACTGACGGGACAGGGTTATGAGCAGTTCTTC
d_call: NA; v_call: TRBV4-1; j_call: TRBJ2-1; cdr3_aa: CASSQDTGASSYNEQFF; cdr3_nt: TGCGCCAGCAGCCAAGATACGGGTGCTAGCTCCTACAATGAGCAGTTCTTC
d_call: NA; v_call: TRBV4-1; j_call: TRBJ1-1; cdr3_aa: CASSLTGLNTEAFF; cdr3_nt: TGCGCCAGCAGCCTTACAGGATTAAACACTGAAGCTTTCTTT
d_call: NA; v_call: TRBV7-9; j_call: TRBJ1-1; cdr3_aa: CASSFWEGLNTEAFF; cdr3_nt: TGTGCCAGCAGCTTTTGGGAGGGCTTGAACACTGAAGCTTTCTTT